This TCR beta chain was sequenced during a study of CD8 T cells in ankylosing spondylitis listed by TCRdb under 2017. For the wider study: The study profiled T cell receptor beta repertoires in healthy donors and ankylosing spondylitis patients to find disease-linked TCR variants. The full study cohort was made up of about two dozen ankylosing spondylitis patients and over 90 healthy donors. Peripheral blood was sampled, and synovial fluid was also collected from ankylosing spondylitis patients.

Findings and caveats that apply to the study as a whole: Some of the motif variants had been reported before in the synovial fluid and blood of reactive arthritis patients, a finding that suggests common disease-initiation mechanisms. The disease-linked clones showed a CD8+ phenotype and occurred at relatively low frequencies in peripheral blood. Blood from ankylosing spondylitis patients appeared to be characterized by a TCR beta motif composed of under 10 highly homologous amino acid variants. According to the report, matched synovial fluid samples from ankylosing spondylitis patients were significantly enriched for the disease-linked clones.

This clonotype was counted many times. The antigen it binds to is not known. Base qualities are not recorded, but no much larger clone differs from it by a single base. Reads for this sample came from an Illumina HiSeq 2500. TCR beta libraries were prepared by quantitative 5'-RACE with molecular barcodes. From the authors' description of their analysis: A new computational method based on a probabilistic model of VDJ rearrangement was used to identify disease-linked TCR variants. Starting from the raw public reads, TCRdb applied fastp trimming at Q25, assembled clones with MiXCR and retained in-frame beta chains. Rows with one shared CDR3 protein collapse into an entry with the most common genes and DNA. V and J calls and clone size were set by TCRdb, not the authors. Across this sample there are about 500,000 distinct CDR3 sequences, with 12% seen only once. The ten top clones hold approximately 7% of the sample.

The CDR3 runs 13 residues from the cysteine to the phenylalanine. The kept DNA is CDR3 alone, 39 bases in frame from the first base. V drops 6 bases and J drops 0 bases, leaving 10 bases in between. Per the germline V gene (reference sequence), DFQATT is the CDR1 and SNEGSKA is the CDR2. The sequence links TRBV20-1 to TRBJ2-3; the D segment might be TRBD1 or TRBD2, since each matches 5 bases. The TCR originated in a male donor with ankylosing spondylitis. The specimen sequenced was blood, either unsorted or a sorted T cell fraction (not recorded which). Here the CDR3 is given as CSAGAASTDTQYF. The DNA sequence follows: TGCAGTGCCGGGGCCGCTAGCACAGATACGCAGTATTTT.